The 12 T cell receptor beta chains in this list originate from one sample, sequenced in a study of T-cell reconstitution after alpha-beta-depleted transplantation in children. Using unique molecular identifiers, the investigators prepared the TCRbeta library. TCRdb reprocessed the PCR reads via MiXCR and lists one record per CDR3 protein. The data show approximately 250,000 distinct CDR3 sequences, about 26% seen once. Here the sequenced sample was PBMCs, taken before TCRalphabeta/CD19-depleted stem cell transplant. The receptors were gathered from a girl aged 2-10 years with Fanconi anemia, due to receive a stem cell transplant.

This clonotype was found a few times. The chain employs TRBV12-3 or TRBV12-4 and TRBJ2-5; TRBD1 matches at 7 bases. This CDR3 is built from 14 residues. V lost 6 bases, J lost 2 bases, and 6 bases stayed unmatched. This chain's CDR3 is CASRDRLLQETQYF. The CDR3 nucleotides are TGTGCCAGCAGGGACAGGCTACTGCAAGAGACCCAGTACTTC.

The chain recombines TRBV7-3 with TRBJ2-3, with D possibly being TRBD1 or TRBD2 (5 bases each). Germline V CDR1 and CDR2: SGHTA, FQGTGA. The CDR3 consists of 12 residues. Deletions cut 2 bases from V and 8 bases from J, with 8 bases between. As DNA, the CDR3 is TGTGCCAGCAGCTTAGTTGGGGGTACGCAGTATTTT. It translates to CASSLVGGTQYF.

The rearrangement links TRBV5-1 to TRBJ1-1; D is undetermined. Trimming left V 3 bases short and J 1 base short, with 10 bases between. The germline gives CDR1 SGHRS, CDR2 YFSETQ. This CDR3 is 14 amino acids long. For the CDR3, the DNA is TGCGCCAGCAGCTCGGAGAAAAGGAACACTGAAGCTTTCTTT. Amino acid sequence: CASSSEKRNTEAFF.

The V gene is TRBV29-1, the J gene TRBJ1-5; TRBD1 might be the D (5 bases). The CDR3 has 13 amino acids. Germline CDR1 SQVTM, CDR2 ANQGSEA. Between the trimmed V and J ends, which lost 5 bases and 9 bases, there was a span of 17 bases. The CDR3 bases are TGCAGCGTTCAAACCGGAACAGGCTGGCCCCAGCATTTT. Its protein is CSVQTGTGWPQHF. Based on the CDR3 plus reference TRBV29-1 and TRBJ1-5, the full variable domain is SAVISQKPSRDICQRGTSLTIQCQVDSQVTMMFWYRQQPGQSLTLIATANQGSEATYESGFVIDKFPISRPNLTFSTLTVSNMSPEDSSIYLCSVQTGTGWPQHFGDGTRLSIL.

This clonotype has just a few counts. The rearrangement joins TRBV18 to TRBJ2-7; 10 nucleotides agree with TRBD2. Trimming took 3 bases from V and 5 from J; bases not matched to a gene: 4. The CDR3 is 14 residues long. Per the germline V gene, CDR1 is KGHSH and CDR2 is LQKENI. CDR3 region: CASSPGLALDEQYF. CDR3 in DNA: TGTGCCAGCTCACCGGGACTAGCGTTGGACGAGCAGTACTTC.

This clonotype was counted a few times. The CDR3 loop reads CASSFCRANEKLFF. DNA for the CDR3: TGTGCCAGCAGCTTTTGCAGGGCTAATGAAAAACTGTTTTTT. J is TRBJ1-4 and V is TRBV7-2, with a tentative D call TRBD1 (5 bases). The ends were cut back, 3 bases at V and 3 bases at J, with 8 bases in the middle. Germline V CDR1 and CDR2: SGHTA, FQGNSA. This CDR3 comprises 14 residues.

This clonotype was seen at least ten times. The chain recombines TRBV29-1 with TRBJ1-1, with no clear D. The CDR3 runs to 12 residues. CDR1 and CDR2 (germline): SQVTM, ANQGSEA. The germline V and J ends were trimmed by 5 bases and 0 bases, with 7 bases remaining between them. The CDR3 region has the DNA TGCAGCGTTTTGAGGGTGAACACTGAAGCTTTCTTT. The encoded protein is CSVLRVNTEAFF.

The DNA of the CDR3 is TGTGCCAGAGCACAGGGGGCCAAAAACATTCAGTACTTC. Translation: CARAQGAKNIQYF. The chain is built from TRBV28 and TRBJ2-4; 7 nucleotides line up with TRBD1. The CDR3 is 13 residues long. Trimming took 9 bases from V and 1 from J; bases not matched to a gene: 3. Germline CDR1 and CDR2: MDHEN and SYDVKM.

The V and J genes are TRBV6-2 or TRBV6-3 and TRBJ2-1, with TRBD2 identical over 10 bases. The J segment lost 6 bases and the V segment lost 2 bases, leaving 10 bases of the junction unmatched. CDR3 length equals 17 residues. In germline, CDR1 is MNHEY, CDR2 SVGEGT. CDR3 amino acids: CASSYDPLAGVGNEQFF. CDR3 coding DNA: TGTGCCAGCAGTTACGATCCGCTAGCGGGAGTCGGCAATGAGCAGTTCTTC.

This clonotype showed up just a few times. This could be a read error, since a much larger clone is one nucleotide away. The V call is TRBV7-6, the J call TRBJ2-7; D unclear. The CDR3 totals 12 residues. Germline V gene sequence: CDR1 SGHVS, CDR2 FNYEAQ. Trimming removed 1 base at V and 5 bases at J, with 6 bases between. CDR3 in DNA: TGTGCCAGCAGCTTAGGGTCCAACGAGCAGTACTTC. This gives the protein CASSLGSNEQYF.

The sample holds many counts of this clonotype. DNA for the CDR3: TGTGCCAGCAGTAAGGCTAGCGGCTACGAGCAGTACTTC. It yields the protein CASSKASGYEQYF. The chain employs TRBV27 and TRBJ2-7; 7 bases are a match to TRBD2. Germline lookup yields CDR1 MNHEY and CDR2 SMNVEV (reference sequence). The CDR3 is made up of 13 amino acids. V lost 5 bases to trimming and J lost 3 bases; unmatched junction nucleotides: 4.

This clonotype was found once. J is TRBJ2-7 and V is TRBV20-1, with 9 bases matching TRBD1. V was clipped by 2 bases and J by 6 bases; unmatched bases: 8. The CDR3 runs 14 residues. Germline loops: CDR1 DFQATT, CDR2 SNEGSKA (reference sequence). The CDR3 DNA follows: TGCAGTGCTAGAATACCGGGACAGGGCTTCGAGCAGTACTTC. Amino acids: CSARIPGQGFEQYF.